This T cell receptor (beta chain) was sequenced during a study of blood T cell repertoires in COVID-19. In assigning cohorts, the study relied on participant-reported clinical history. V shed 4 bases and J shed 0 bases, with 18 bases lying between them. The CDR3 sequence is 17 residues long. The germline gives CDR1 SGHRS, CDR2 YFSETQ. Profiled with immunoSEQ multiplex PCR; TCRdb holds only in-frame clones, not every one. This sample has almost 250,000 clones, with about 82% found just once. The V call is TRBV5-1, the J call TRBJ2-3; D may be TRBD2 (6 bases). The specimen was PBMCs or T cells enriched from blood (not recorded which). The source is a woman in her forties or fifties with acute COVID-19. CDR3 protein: CASSPRPGVDSTDTQYF. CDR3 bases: TGCGCCAGCAGCCCTCGCCCGGGAGTGGATAGCACAGATACGCAGTATTTT.